These 10 T cell receptor beta chains share one sample of origin, sequenced in a study of blood T cells in healthy people across ages. Then a second PCR, running roughly 7 to 11 cycles, was carried out with a sample-barcoded 5' primer and a J-beta primer mix. MiXCR, run by TCRdb on the 5' RACE reads, gives a single entry per CDR3 protein. This sample yields 1.5 million to 2 million distinct CDR3 sequences, of which approximately 30% are seen a single time; about 8% belongs to the top ten. Sequenced material: blood. The receptors shown here come from a woman aged 25 to 39 in good health.

This clonotype has just a few counts. V and J are TRBV20-1 and TRBJ2-1, with 13 nucleotides matching TRBD2. After removal of 2 bases from V and 5 bases from J, the junction contained 18 bases not matched to a gene. The CDR3 has 20 amino acids. Germline CDR1 and CDR2: DFQATT and SNEGSKA (reference sequence). In DNA form, the CDR3 reads TGCAGTGCTAGATTGGGGCAGGGACTAGCGGGGAGGCATCACAACAATGAGCAGTTCTTC. Translation gives CSARLGQGLAGRHHNNEQFF.

As concerns this clonotype: A read error may be the cause here, since a much bigger clone is one base away. The chain recombines TRBV20-1 with TRBJ2-7, with D perhaps TRBD2 (7 bases). Germline assignment: CDR1 DFQATT and CDR2 SNEGSKA (reference sequence). V was pared by 0 bases and J by 6 bases, with 15 bases between. The CDR3 consists of 14 residues. CDR3 in amino acids: CSARDEWGGGEQYF. The CDR3 DNA sequence: TGCAGTGCTAGAGATGAGTGGGGGGGCGGCGAGCAGTACTTC.

To note about this clonotype: This may stem from a read error, because a much larger clone lies one nucleotide away. This chain joins TRBV20-1 and TRBJ2-1, with TRBD2 matching 14 bases. Germline V gene sequence: CDR1 DFQATT, CDR2 SNEGSKA (reference sequence). The CDR3 spans 17 residues. The V and J ends lost 5 bases and 13 bases, in that order; junction bases with no gene match: 19. CDR3 sequence reads: CSAPRLAGGLFEETQFF. In DNA, the CDR3 is TGCAGTGCTCCTCGACTAGCGGGGGGGCTTTTCGAAGAGACCCAGTTCTTC.

The rearrangement joins TRBV9 to TRBJ1-5; D is undetermined. The CDR3 extends over 14 amino acids. The V end was cut by 3 bases, the J end by 1 base, with 8 bases between. The germline gives CDR1 SGDLS, CDR2 YYNGEE. In DNA, the CDR3 is TGTGCCAGCAGCGCCAGTACGAGCAATCAGCCCCAGCATTTT. The encoded protein is CASSASTSNQPQHF.

In its sample, this clonotype was seen a few times. CDR3 amino acids: CASSLAPAKNIQYF. The CDR3 bases are TGTGCCAGCAGCTTGGCGCCGGCCAAAAACATTCAGTACTTC. The V and J genes are TRBV5-5 and TRBJ2-4; D ambiguous. Trimming shortened V by 0 bases and J by 1 base, and 5 bases separated the two germline ends. CDR3 length equals 14 residues. The V gene's germline CDR1 is SGHKS and CDR2 YYEKEE (reference sequence).

A word on this clonotype: A read error may account for a junction end that differs from germline. V usage is TRBV14 and J usage is TRBJ2-4; tentative D call: TRBD2 (5 bases). This CDR3 is built from 14 residues. Germline values: CDR1 SGHDN, CDR2 FVKESK. The DNA for the CDR3 is TGTGCCTGCAGCCCCTTTGGAGGCAAAAACATTCAGTACTTC. Translation gives CACSPFGGKNIQYF.

This chain joins TRBV24-1 and TRBJ2-3; 7 bases are a match to TRBD1. Trimming took 3 bases from V and 5 from J; bases not matched to a gene: 4. CDR1 and CDR2 from the germline V gene are KGHDR and SFDVKD. The CDR3 runs to 14 residues. CDR3 coding DNA: TGTGCCACCAGTGATACGGGGACAGTAGATACGCAGTATTTT. Translation: CATSDTGTVDTQYF.

This rearrangement joins TRBV29-1 to TRBJ2-3, with D perhaps TRBD2 (5 bases). V was shortened by 6 bases and J by 5 bases, with 9 bases between the two germline ends. This CDR3 comprises 11 residues. Germline V lookup: CDR1 SQVTM, CDR2 ANQGSEA. CDR3 sequence: CSVGAGDTQYF. DNA of the CDR3: TGCAGCGTGGGAGCCGGAGATACGCAGTATTTT.

This clonotype was picked up one time. The V call is TRBV3-1, the J call TRBJ2-7; the D gene is possibly TRBD2 (5 bases). Germline V gives CDR1 LGHDT, CDR2 YNNKEL (reference sequence). The CDR3 totals 14 residues. The ends were cut back, 0 bases at V and 2 bases at J, with 8 bases in the middle. The DNA for the CDR3 is TGTGCCAGCAGCCAAGACCCAGCGGCCTACGAGCAGTACGTC. Translated, it gives CASSQDPAAYEQYV.

Notes on this clonotype: A read error may produce the germline difference seen at one junction end. The gene calls are TRBV2 and TRBJ1-5, with D unresolved. Germline V gene data show CDR1 as SNHLY and CDR2 as FYNNEI. The CDR3 has 14 residues. The CDR3 reads CASSELAGNQPQHF. Here the CDR3 DNA reads TGTGCCAGTAGTGAATTGGCGGGCAATCAGCCCCAGCATTTT.